Shown below are 13 T cell receptor beta chains from a single sample sequenced in a study of control samples from healthy donors and cancer patients (TCRdb year 2020). Libraries came from the immunoSEQ multiplex PCR assay. TCRdb retrieved this table from immuneACCESS and kept in-frame rearrangements only. Not all clones are present; in checked studies, unresolved V genes account for under half, and no reason is known for the remainder. This sample lists roughly 100,000 clones; about 83% were detected once. Jointly, the top ten make up about 12% of the sample. What was sequenced was blood. The receptors originated from a woman in her fifties or sixties in good health.

The chain employs TRBV4-3 and TRBJ2-1, with 15 bases fitting TRBD2. This CDR3 is built from 17 residues. Germline V CDR1 and CDR2: LGHNA, YSLEER. J gave up 10 bases and V 0 bases, and 7 bases lay outside the gene matches. In DNA, the CDR3 is TGCGCCAGCAGCCAAGAATATCCCGGGACTAGCGGGGGGGAGCAGTTCTTC. This sequence encodes CASSQEYPGTSGGEQFF.

This clone was picked up one time. The V call is TRBV4-3, the J call TRBJ1-4; D might be TRBD1 (5 bases). Germline V gene lookup returns CDR1 LGHNA and CDR2 YSLEER. CDR3 length: 15 residues. V was clipped by 0 bases and J by 8 bases, with 13 bases between them. CDR3 nucleotides: TGCGCCAGCAGCCAAGATCCGGCAAAGGGGGAAAAACTGTTTTTT. Protein: CASSQDPAKGEKLFF.

The CDR3 sequence: CASSSGTSLYNEQFF. CDR3 bases: TGTGCCAGCAGCTCCGGGACTAGTCTTTACAATGAGCAGTTCTTC. The rearrangement joins TRBV7-6 to TRBJ2-1; TRBD2 matches at 8 bases. V shed 4 bases and J 4 bases; nucleotides not matched to a gene: 6. The CDR3 is made up of 15 amino acids. Germline V lookup: CDR1 SGHVS, CDR2 FNYEAQ.

This clone was detected once. The chain is built from TRBV11-3 and TRBJ2-2, with 11 bases aligning to TRBD2. The CDR3 totals 16 residues. V dropped 1 base and J dropped 4; count of bases not matched to a gene: 2. CDR1 is SGHNT, CDR2 YENEEA, per germline. DNA of the CDR3: TGTGCCAGCAGCTTAGCACTAGCGGGAGTCACCGGGGAGCTGTTTTTT. Translation: CASSLALAGVTGELFF.

The chain carries TRBV19 and TRBJ1-5; 7 bases fit TRBD1. Per germline, CDR1 LNHDA and CDR2 SQIVND (reference sequence). The CDR3 consists of 15 residues. V trimming: 7 bases; J trimming: 6 bases; junction bases outside the gene matches: 12. The chain's CDR3 is CASTLGQTLGQPQHF. In DNA form, the CDR3 reads TGTGCCAGTACCCTGGGACAGACTCTCGGTCAGCCCCAGCATTTT.

The J gene is TRBJ2-1, the V gene TRBV11-2; D ambiguous. The CDR3 runs 15 residues. Germline loops: CDR1 SGHAT, CDR2 FQNNGV. The V gene lost 2 bases and the J gene lost 4 bases, with 12 bases spanning the gap. CDR3 residues: CASSLINQRYNEQFF. CDR3 DNA sequence: TGTGCCAGCAGCTTAATCAACCAGCGTTACAATGAGCAGTTCTTC.

The chain joins TRBV5-8 to TRBJ1-1, with D possibly TRBD1 on 6 matching bases. From germline, CDR1 is SGHTS and CDR2 YDEGEE. The ends were cut back, 4 bases at V and 5 bases at J, with 21 bases in the middle. This CDR3 spans 16 amino acids. CDR3 in DNA: TGTGCCAGCAGCCGAAGTAACATTCAGGGGAATACTGAAGCTTTCTTT. Protein: CASSRSNIQGNTEAFF.

The chain employs TRBV28 and TRBJ1-5; weak D call: TRBD1 (6 bases). Germline V lookup: CDR1 MDHEN, CDR2 SYDVKM. The germline V and J ends were trimmed by 3 bases and 3 bases, with 12 bases remaining between them. The CDR3 is made up of 15 amino acids. This CDR3 reads CASSLDSSYNQPQHF. The CDR3 nucleotides are TGTGCCAGCAGTTTGGACAGTTCCTACAATCAGCCCCAGCATTTT.

This chain joins TRBV19 and TRBJ1-3; D is unresolved. This CDR3 is 14 amino acids long. CDR1 and CDR2 (germline): LNHDA, SQIVND (reference sequence). The V end lost 5 bases, the J end lost 1 base, and 9 bases lay between the germline ends. As DNA, the CDR3 is TGTGCCAGTAGTTCCTGGGGTTCTGGAAACACCATATATTTT. It specifies CASSSWGSGNTIYF. Full variable domain (outside the CDR3, taken from reference TRBV19 and TRBJ1-3): DGGITQSPKYLFRKEGQNVTLSCEQNLNHDAMYWYRQDPGQGLRLIYYSQIVNDFQKGDIAEGYSVSREKKESFPLTVTSAQKNPTAFYLCASSSWGSGNTIYFGEGSWLTVV.

This clone was found a few times. The chain recombines TRBV10-3 with TRBJ2-3; D ambiguous. This CDR3 spans 13 amino acids. Germline assignment: CDR1 ENHRY and CDR2 SYGVKD. V lost 1 base and J 5 bases, leaving 7 bases between the germline ends. CDR3 DNA: TGTGCCATCAGTGAGTGGACGGGAGATACGCAGTATTTT. As protein: CAISEWTGDTQYF.

The chain carries TRBV29-1 and TRBJ2-1; D is possibly TRBD2 (5 bases). Trimming shortened V by 4 bases and J by 0 bases, and 16 bases separated the two germline ends. CDR3 length equals 16 residues. Germline lookup yields CDR1 SQVTM and CDR2 ANQGSEA. The CDR3 coding sequence is TGCAGCGTTGGACCCCCGAGCGGAACCTCCTACAATGAGCAGTTCTTC. Protein: CSVGPPSGTSYNEQFF.

This clone showed up just a few times. This chain uses TRBV7-2 with TRBJ2-1; possibly TRBD1 or TRBD2 for D (6 bases each). This CDR3 has 15 amino acids. In germline, CDR1 is SGHTA, CDR2 FQGNSA. V lost 3 bases and J 4 bases, leaving 13 bases between the germline ends. The CDR3 DNA reads as TGTGCCAGCAGCTTCCTCGGGGGCCCATACAATGAGCAGTTCTTC. Encoded protein: CASSFLGGPYNEQFF.

CDR3 DNA sequence: TGTGCCAGCAGCCAAGTGCGGGAGGGGGCAGATACGCAGTATTTT. Residues: CASSQVREGADTQYF. V and J are TRBV4-2 and TRBJ2-3; 9 bases are shared with TRBD2. In germline, CDR1 is LGHNA, CDR2 YNFKEQ. The J segment lost 4 bases and the V segment lost 1 base, leaving 3 bases of the junction unmatched. This CDR3 is 15 amino acids long.